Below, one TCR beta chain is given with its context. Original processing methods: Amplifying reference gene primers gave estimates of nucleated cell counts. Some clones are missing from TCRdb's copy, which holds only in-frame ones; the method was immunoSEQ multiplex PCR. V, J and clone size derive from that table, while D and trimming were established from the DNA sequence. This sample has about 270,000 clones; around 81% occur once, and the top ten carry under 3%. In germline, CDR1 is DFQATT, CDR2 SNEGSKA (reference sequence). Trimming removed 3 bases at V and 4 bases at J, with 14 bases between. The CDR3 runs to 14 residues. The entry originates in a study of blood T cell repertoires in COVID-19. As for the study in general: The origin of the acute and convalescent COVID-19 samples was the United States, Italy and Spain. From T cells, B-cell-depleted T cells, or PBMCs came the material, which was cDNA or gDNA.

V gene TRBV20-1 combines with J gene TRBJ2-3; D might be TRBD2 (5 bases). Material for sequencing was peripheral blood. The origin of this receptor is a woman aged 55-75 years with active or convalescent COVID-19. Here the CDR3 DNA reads TGCAGTGCTAGTGGCCTAGCTGTAGCAGATACGCAGTATTTT. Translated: CSASGLAVADTQYF.